Presented here are 20 T cell receptor beta chains from one specimen sequenced in a study of T cell changes during pregnancy in multiple sclerosis. Sequencing used immunoSEQ multiplex PCR; TCRdb keeps in-frame clones, though not all of them. The table lists 50,000 to 65,000 clones, about 88% of them singletons, with roughly 0.4% in the top ten. The specimen was CD4+ T cells from peripheral blood mononuclear cells, collected in the third trimester of pregnancy. Every receptor here comes from a female donor with multiple sclerosis, enrolled in a pregnancy study.

This sequence joins TRBV7-3 and TRBJ1-2; TRBD1 matches 9 bases. Germline CDR1 and CDR2: SGHTA and FQGTGA. The CDR3 is 18 residues long. Trimming cost V 5 bases and J 3 bases; bases outside gene matches: 16. CDR3: CASSPKPIGTGRDYGYTF. The CDR3 DNA reads as TGTGCCAGCAGCCCAAAGCCTATCGGGACAGGGCGGGACTATGGCTACACCTTC.

The rearrangement uses TRBV19 and TRBJ2-3; 8 bases are a match to TRBD1. This CDR3 spans 12 amino acids. Trimming removed 5 bases from V and 7 bases from J; junction bases left unmatched: 2. Germline loops: CDR1 LNHDA, CDR2 SQIVND (reference sequence). In DNA form, the CDR3 reads TGTGCCAGTAGTGGCAGGGGGCATACGCAGTATTTT. Encoded protein: CASSGRGHTQYF.

The rearrangement links TRBV25-1 to TRBJ2-1, with 12 bases matching TRBD2. The V gene end was trimmed by 4 bases and the J gene end by 6 bases; junction bases not matched to a gene: 4. CDR3 size: 15 residues. Germline CDR1 reads MGHDK; CDR2 reads SYGVNS. This CDR3 is CASSGGLAGLNEQFF. The DNA of the CDR3 is TGTGCCAGCAGTGGAGGACTAGCGGGACTCAATGAGCAGTTCTTC.

In DNA, the CDR3 is TGTGCCAGCAGCGTCTCCACCTTTGGCAACTCCTACGAGCAGTACTTC. Translation: CASSVSTFGNSYEQYF. The chain recombines TRBV9 with TRBJ2-7; D ambiguous. The CDR3 has 16 residues. The germline V and J ends were trimmed by 2 bases and 0 bases, with 15 bases remaining between them. Germline lookup yields CDR1 SGDLS and CDR2 YYNGEE.

The rearrangement links TRBV7-3 to TRBJ2-4, with TRBD1 matching over 7 bases. V gave up 5 bases and J gave up 6 bases; unmatched junction bases: 7. Germline V gene data show CDR1 as SGHTA and CDR2 as FQGTGA. The CDR3 is 14 amino acids. The CDR3 here is CASSRGDRLNIQYF. Written as DNA, the CDR3 is TGTGCCAGCAGCCGAGGGGACAGACTAAACATTCAGTACTTC.

This clone was seen a handful of times. This chain connects TRBV6-1 to TRBJ2-3; D perhaps matches TRBD1 (6 bases). The CDR3 is made up of 13 amino acids. V lost 3 bases to trimming and J lost 8 bases, with 12 bases between them. CDR1 and CDR2 from the germline V gene are MNHNS and SASEGT. The CDR3 DNA reads as TGTGCCAGCAGTGAGAACGACAGGCTTACGCAGTATTTT. This gives the protein CASSENDRLTQYF.

The chain has TRBV5-1 and TRBJ1-1; the D is unclear. Germline CDR1 SGHRS, CDR2 YFSETQ. Trimming removed 0 bases from V and 4 bases from J, with 4 bases in between. The CDR3 loop spans 12 amino acids. This CDR3 reads CASSLERTEAFF. The CDR3 region has the DNA TGCGCCAGCAGCTTGGAGCGCACTGAAGCTTTCTTT. Complete variable domain (other parts from reference TRBV5-1 and TRBJ1-1): KAGVTQTPRYLIKTRGQQVTLSCSPISGHRSVSWYQQTPGQGLQFLFEYFSETQRNKGNFPGRFSGRQFSNSRSEMNVSTLELGDSALYLCASSLERTEAFFGQGTRLTVV.

The genes are TRBV5-1 and TRBJ2-1; D is perhaps TRBD2 (5 bases). V lost 1 base to trimming and J lost 7 bases, with 6 bases between them. Germline V gene lookup returns CDR1 SGHRS and CDR2 YFSETQ. The CDR3 contains 12 residues. The CDR3 sequence: CASSLTGNEQFF. The CDR3 nucleotides read TGCGCCAGCAGCTTGACGGGAAATGAGCAGTTCTTC.

This clone appeared once. This sequence joins TRBV5-1 and TRBJ1-4; D gene ambiguous. The CDR3 is 16 residues long. Germline CDR1 and CDR2: SGHRS and YFSETQ. V was trimmed by 0 bases and J by 2 bases, leaving 11 bases between them. CDR3 sequence reads: CASSLAGGVTNEKLFF. The CDR3 DNA sequence: TGCGCCAGCAGCTTGGCCGGAGGAGTGACTAATGAAAAACTGTTTTTT.

This chain joins TRBV6-1 and TRBJ2-7, with 9 bases fitting TRBD1. The CDR3 sequence is 14 residues long. Germline trimming cut 5 bases from V and 4 bases from J; bases unmatched to any gene: 6. Germline-derived CDR1 and CDR2 are MNHNS and SASEGT. The CDR3 is CASSLLGQGYEQYF. The CDR3 nucleotides are TGTGCCAGCAGTTTACTCGGACAGGGGTACGAGCAGTACTTC.

This rearrangement joins TRBV14 to TRBJ2-3; TRBD2 matches at 8 bases. Looked up from germline, CDR1 is SGHDN and CDR2 is FVKESK. Trimming cost V 5 bases and J 9 bases; bases outside gene matches: 7. CDR3 length equals 13 residues. For the CDR3, the DNA is TGTGCCAGCAGCTCATCGGGGGGGCGAACGCAGTATTTT. Encoded protein: CASSSSGGRTQYF.

The V call is TRBV5-6, the J call TRBJ1-2; D not resolved. The germline V and J ends were trimmed by 4 bases and 0 bases, with 7 bases remaining between them. This CDR3 region has 13 residues. Germline CDR1 and CDR2: SGHDT and YYEEEE. The CDR3 nucleotides are TGTGCCAGCAGCCAAACAGCTAACTATGGCTACACCTTC. Protein: CASSQTANYGYTF. Looking up the rest from reference TRBV5-6 and TRBJ1-2 gives the full variable domain: DAGVTQSPTHLIKTRGQQVTLRCSPKSGHDTVSWYQQALGQGPQFIFQYYEEEERQRGNFPDRFSGHQFPNYSSELNVNALLLGDSALYLCASSQTANYGYTFGSGTRLTVV.

The chain links TRBV30 to TRBJ2-7; D is unresolved. Germline CDR1 GTSNPN, CDR2 SVGIG (reference sequence). Deletions cut 5 bases from V and 7 bases from J, with 12 bases between. This CDR3 is 11 amino acids long. The CDR3: CAWGQALEQYF. CDR3 DNA sequence: TGTGCCTGGGGTCAGGCACTGGAGCAGTACTTC.

A few counts support this clone. The CDR3 ends on some other residue instead of the conserved phenylalanine or tryptophan, so this is likely a read error. Because the CDR3's place on the DNA is in doubt, the DNA is left out and the CDR3 is given as listed by TCRdb. The chain links TRBV29-1 to TRBJ1-2; the table's D gene call, TRBD1, was not cross checked with the DNA. Including both end residues, the CDR3 is 11 amino acids long. Germline V gives CDR1 SQVTM, CDR2 ANQGSEA. CDR3 amino acids: CSVGGTEGSFL.

This clone has a single count. The chain combines TRBV30 with TRBJ1-2; D is possibly TRBD1 (5 bases). The V gene lost 0 bases and the J gene lost 6 bases, with 8 bases spanning the gap. This CDR3 region has 12 residues. Germline assignment: CDR1 GTSNPN and CDR2 SVGIG (reference sequence). The CDR3 DNA is TGTGCCTGGAGTGTAAACAGGAATGGCTACACCTTC. It specifies CAWSVNRNGYTF.

The V call is TRBV4-2, the J call TRBJ2-3; TRBD1 matches 7 bases. The length of the CDR3 is 15 residues. V lost 5 bases, J lost 2 bases, and 7 bases stayed unmatched. The V gene's germline CDR1 is LGHNA and CDR2 YNFKEQ. DNA for the CDR3: TGTGCCAGCAGCTCGGGACAGACTCTCACAGATACGCAGTATTTT. Protein: CASSSGQTLTDTQYF.

V is TRBV18 and J is TRBJ2-7; 7 bases match TRBD1. Losses at the gene ends were 2 bases for V and 7 bases for J; bases not matched to a gene: 8. Germline assignment: CDR1 KGHSH and CDR2 LQKENI. CDR3 length: 14 amino acids. The CDR3 DNA is TGTGCCAGCTCACCAAAGCAGACAGGGAGTGAGCAGTACTTC. It yields the protein CASSPKQTGSEQYF.

This chain links TRBV12-5 with TRBJ2-1, with D perhaps TRBD1 (6 bases). V was trimmed by 5 bases and J by 2 bases, leaving 13 bases between them. This CDR3 region has 15 residues. Germline values: CDR1 LGHNT, CDR2 FRNRAP. The CDR3 region is CASGPQQGTYNEQFF. CDR3 nucleotides: TGTGCTAGTGGTCCCCAACAGGGAACCTACAATGAGCAGTTCTTC.

CDR3 loop: CATSQGDAGELFF. CDR3 bases: TGTGCCACCTCGCAGGGGGATGCGGGGGAGCTGTTTTTT. The rearrangement joins TRBV6-4 to TRBJ2-2, with TRBD1 matching 7 bases. Germline-derived CDR1 and CDR2 are MRHNA and SNTAGT. Germline trimming cut 10 bases from V and 8 bases from J; bases unmatched to any gene: 10. The CDR3 has 13 amino acids.

The genes are TRBV2 and TRBJ1-2; tentatively, D is TRBD1 (5 bases). V gave up 6 bases and J gave up 10 bases, with 15 bases separating them. The CDR3 extends over 12 amino acids. In germline, CDR1 is SNHLY, CDR2 FYNNEI. Written as DNA, the CDR3 is TGTGCCAGCAGCCTGGAGTTGGGGCCCTACACCTTC. Translation: CASSLELGPYTF.